Here is one T cell receptor beta chain with its context. This entry comes from a study of blood T cell repertoires in COVID-19. On the study more broadly: COVID-19 samples collected from the United States, Italy and Spain covered acute and convalescent phases. T cells, B-cell-depleted T cells, or PBMCs supplied cDNA or gDNA.

Seattle cases were enrolled at active infection and followed longitudinally. The CDR3 is 14 residues long. The germline gives CDR1 MNHEY, CDR2 SVGAGI. V lost 2 bases, J lost 5 bases, and 11 bases lay in between. In the source study's methods: For nucleated cells, counts were estimated from reference gene primer amplification. Produced via immunoSEQ multiplex PCR; TCRdb's table is partial and in-frame only. V and J calls plus clone size are reproduced from that table; the DNA served to infer D and trimming. The table has about 68,000 clones, nearly 90% seen once; the top ten hold around 3.6%. The receptor comes from a woman aged 50 to 65 with COVID-19, enrolled during active disease. The rearrangement links TRBV6-5 to TRBJ2-3; unclear D gene. Sequencing used peripheral blood. The CDR3 nucleotides read TGTGCCAGCAGTTACCCAATAGTTGGAGATACGCAGTATTTT. It encodes CASSYPIVGDTQYF.